This entry lists 31 T cell receptor beta chains sequenced from one sample in a study of OX40 agonist ivuxolimab in advanced cancers. The protocol was immunoSEQ multiplex PCR, while the TCRdb copy is restricted to in-frame clones and leaves out a portion. The data hold about 73,000 clones, with over 80% observed a single time. Sample: CD4+ or CD8+ T cells sorted from blood, taken in a trial of the OX40 agonist ivuxolimab. All receptors derive from an adult with an advanced solid tumor such as melanoma, head and neck, liver or kidney cancer.

The rearrangement links TRBV27 to TRBJ1-5; D remains ambiguous. This CDR3 region has 14 residues. With 2 bases removed from V and 7 bases from J, the gap between germline ends came to 12 bases. Germline CDR1 is MNHEY and CDR2 is SMNVEV (reference sequence). The CDR3 loop reads CASSLLDGRQPQHF. In DNA, the CDR3 is TGTGCCAGCAGTTTACTCGACGGGAGGCAGCCCCAGCATTTT.

The rearrangement links TRBV7-2 to TRBJ1-1, with a weak D call TRBD1 (6 bases). Germline CDR1 and CDR2: SGHTA and FQGNSA. V gave up 2 bases and J gave up 0 bases, with 13 bases separating them. The CDR3 extends over 16 amino acids. The CDR3 here is CASSLTGGAVNTEAFF. In DNA form, the CDR3 reads TGTGCCAGCAGCTTAACGGGGGGCGCGGTGAACACTGAAGCTTTCTTT.

The CDR3, as DNA: TGTGCCAGCTCCGGGACTAGCGGGAGCGATGAGCAGTTCTTC. Encoded protein: CASSGTSGSDEQFF. The J gene is TRBJ2-1, the V gene TRBV9; TRBD2 matches 14 bases. Germline CDR1 SGDLS, CDR2 YYNGEE. V lost 7 bases to trimming and J lost 8 bases; unmatched junction nucleotides: 5. The CDR3 is 14 residues long.

The chain links TRBV10-3 to TRBJ2-3; 7 bases match TRBD1. From germline, CDR1 is ENHRY and CDR2 SYGVKD. The CDR3 has 18 residues. The V and J ends lost 8 bases and 0 bases, in that order; junction bases with no gene match: 17. CDR3 region: CAIRATGVTGTSTDTQYF. CDR3 DNA: TGTGCCATCCGAGCCACAGGGGTAACGGGTACCAGCACAGATACGCAGTATTTT.

This CDR3 is CASRVLGGGYEQYF. DNA of the CDR3: TGTGCCAGCCGCGTGCTTGGGGGCGGCTACGAGCAGTACTTC. V gene TRBV28 combines with J gene TRBJ2-7; D is perhaps TRBD1 (6 bases). Germline CDR1 is MDHEN and CDR2 is SYDVKM. The CDR3 has 14 residues. Trimming took 8 bases from V and 3 from J, leaving 17 bases between them. Full variable domain (outside the CDR3, taken from reference TRBV28 and TRBJ2-7): DVKVTQSSRYLVKRTGEKVFLECVQDMDHENMFWYRQDPGLGLRLIYFSYDVKMKEKGDIPEGYSVSREKKERFSLILESASTNQTSMYLCASRVLGGGYEQYFGPGTRLTVT.

The rearrangement uses TRBV19 and TRBJ2-7; 10 nucleotides match TRBD2. CDR1 is LNHDA and CDR2 is SQIVND in the germline V gene (reference sequence). V shed 5 bases and J 4 bases; nucleotides not matched to a gene: 8. The CDR3 runs to 15 residues. CDR3 loop: CASSPLAGDYYEQYF. CDR3 in DNA: TGTGCCAGTAGTCCTCTAGCGGGGGACTATTACGAGCAGTACTTC.

The chain couples TRBV7-9 to TRBJ1-6; 7 bases agree with TRBD1. Germline CDR1 SEHNR, CDR2 FQNEAQ (reference sequence). The CDR3 has 15 residues. J gave up 9 bases and V 5 bases, and 10 bases lay outside the gene matches. The CDR3 region has the DNA TGTGCCAGCAGCCCCCCTCAGGGGGTGGGTTCACCCCTCCACTTT. Amino acids: CASSPPQGVGSPLHF.

The chain employs TRBV6-5 and TRBJ2-5; 10 nucleotides align to TRBD2. The CDR3 spans 14 residues. CDR1 is MNHEY, CDR2 SVGAGI, per germline. The V and J ends lost 5 bases and 5 bases, in that order; junction bases with no gene match: 5. The CDR3 loop reads CASSTSGDDETQYF. For the CDR3, the DNA is TGTGCCAGCAGTACTAGCGGGGATGACGAGACCCAGTACTTC.

The rearrangement uses TRBV5-4 and TRBJ2-7; possibly TRBD1 or TRBD2 for D (5 bases each). Germline V gene data show CDR1 as SGHNT and CDR2 as YYREEE (reference sequence). The CDR3 has 15 residues. Trimming removed 4 bases from V and 1 base from J, with 15 bases in between. The DNA of the CDR3 is TGTGCCAGCAGCCTCCCCCGGGACCTTTCCTACGAGCAGTACTTC. It translates to CASSLPRDLSYEQYF.

This sequence joins TRBV19 and TRBJ1-2; D perhaps matches TRBD1 (5 bases). V was pared by 8 bases and J by 8 bases, with 24 bases between. CDR3 length equals 15 residues. Germline CDR1 is LNHDA and CDR2 is SQIVND (reference sequence). CDR3 protein: CASDTGTILPMGYTF. The CDR3 coding sequence is TGTGCCAGTGATACCGGGACGATCCTTCCTATGGGCTACACCTTC.

This clone came up many times. The chain links TRBV4-1 to TRBJ1-4; no definite D call. V dropped 1 base and J dropped 0 bases, with 6 bases sitting between them. The CDR3 sequence is 15 residues long. CDR1 and CDR2 (germline): MGHRA, YSYEKL. CDR3 loop: CASSQVLATNEKLFF. The CDR3, as DNA: TGCGCCAGCAGCCAAGTGCTAGCAACTAATGAAAAACTGTTTTTT.

The chain joins TRBV27 to TRBJ2-3; tentative D call: TRBD1 (6 bases). Germline V gene data show CDR1 as MNHEY and CDR2 as SMNVEV (reference sequence). Between the trimmed V and J ends, which lost 1 base and 1 base, there was a span of 9 bases. The CDR3 totals 15 residues. The CDR3 loop is CASSLLYRGTDTQYF. The CDR3 coding sequence is TGTGCCAGCAGTTTATTATACAGGGGCACAGATACGCAGTATTTT.

The gene calls are TRBV6-5 and TRBJ2-5; the match to TRBD2 covers 16 bases. CDR1 and CDR2 (germline): MNHEY, SVGAGI. The junction had 1 base not matched to a gene; V was cut back by 5 bases and J by 4 bases. CDR3 size: 15 residues. Written as DNA, the CDR3 is TGTGCCAGCAGTGGGACTAGCGGGGGGGCAGAGACCCAGTACTTC. Its protein product is CASSGTSGGAETQYF.

The chain couples TRBV9 to TRBJ2-3, with no clear D. V was pared by 0 bases and J by 0 bases, with 8 bases between. The CDR3 runs 15 residues. Per germline, CDR1 SGDLS and CDR2 YYNGEE. As DNA, the CDR3 is TGTGCCAGCAGCGTAGGCTTAACTAGCACAGATACGCAGTATTTT. Its protein product is CASSVGLTSTDTQYF.

V and J are TRBV6-5 and TRBJ2-2, with D tentatively TRBD1 (5 bases). V lost 2 bases, J lost 0 bases, and 7 bases lay in between. The CDR3 totals 15 residues. Germline values: CDR1 MNHEY, CDR2 SVGAGI. The CDR3 DNA follows: TGTGCCAGCAGTTACCAGGGCCCGAACACCGGGGAGCTGTTTTTT. It is translated as CASSYQGPNTGELFF.

This clone was seen a single time. CDR3: CASSSEVGETQYF. Here the CDR3 DNA reads TGTGCCAGCAGCTCAGAGGTGGGTGAGACCCAGTACTTC. The V and J genes are TRBV28 and TRBJ2-5; no reliable D call. The CDR3 is 13 amino acids. V lost 6 bases and J lost 5, with 13 bases in between. The germline gives CDR1 MDHEN, CDR2 SYDVKM.

The chain joins TRBV21-1 to TRBJ1-2; TRBD1, the table's D call, lacks a check against the DNA. TRBV21-1 is noted as a pseudogene. The CDR3 sequence is 17 residues long. The CDR3 spells CASSKEWKVRTGVGYTF. CDR3 coding DNA: TGTGCCAGCAGCAAAGAATGGAAAGTGAGAACAGGGGTGGGCTACACCTTC.

This chain joins TRBV19 and TRBJ2-1, with TRBD1 matching over 8 bases. J gave up 9 bases and V 10 bases, and 11 bases lay outside the gene matches. CDR1 LNHDA and CDR2 SQIVND come from the germline V gene (reference sequence). The CDR3 covers 13 residues. CDR3 nucleotides: TGTGCCACCACGACAGGGGAGTGGCGTGAGCAGTTCTTC. Translation: CATTTGEWREQFF. Supplemented by reference TRBV19 and TRBJ2-1, the full variable domain reads DGGITQSPKYLFRKEGQNVTLSCEQNLNHDAMYWYRQDPGQGLRLIYYSQIVNDFQKGDIAEGYSVSREKKESFPLTVTSAQKNPTAFYLCATTTGEWREQFFGPGTRLTVL.

The chain uses TRBV7-8 and TRBJ2-1; 7 positions match TRBD1. The J segment lost 0 bases and the V segment lost 5 bases, leaving 19 bases of the junction unmatched. Germline CDR1 SGHVS, CDR2 FQNEAQ. The CDR3 consists of 20 residues. The CDR3, as DNA: TGTGCCAGCAGCACACAGGTTGGTAGGGACAGCCGCTTCTCCTACAATGAGCAGTTCTTC. Amino acids: CASSTQVGRDSRFSYNEQFF.

This rearrangement joins TRBV19 to TRBJ2-3, with TRBD2 as a possible D gene (5 bases). Trimming shortened V by 6 bases and J by 4 bases, and 5 bases separated the two germline ends. Germline V gene sequence: CDR1 LNHDA, CDR2 SQIVND (reference sequence). The CDR3 totals 11 residues. The chain's CDR3 is CASRRADTQYF. CDR3 nucleotide sequence: TGTGCCAGTAGGAGGGCAGATACGCAGTATTTT.

This chain joins TRBV7-9 and TRBJ2-1; 8 nucleotides line up with TRBD2. The CDR3 length is 17 residues. Germline V CDR1 and CDR2: SEHNR, FQNEAQ (reference sequence). With 4 bases clipped from V and 1 base from J, the junction kept 9 bases outside the gene matches. The CDR3 nucleotides are TGTGCCAGCAGCTCAAAACTAGCGGCAAAGTCCTACAATGAGCAGTTCTTC. As protein: CASSSKLAAKSYNEQFF.

The genes are TRBV27 and TRBJ2-7; tentatively, D is TRBD2 (5 bases). Per the germline V gene, CDR1 is MNHEY and CDR2 is SMNVEV (reference sequence). CDR3 length equals 13 residues. Trimming removed 6 bases from V and 2 bases from J, with 11 bases in between. The CDR3: CASRPDSAYEQYF. In DNA form, the CDR3 reads TGTGCCAGCAGACCGGACTCAGCCTACGAGCAGTACTTC.

The V and J genes are TRBV2 and TRBJ2-7, with TRBD2 matching 7 bases. Germline V gives CDR1 SNHLY, CDR2 FYNNEI. This CDR3 is 13 amino acids long. With 5 bases clipped from V and 5 bases from J, the junction kept 6 bases outside the gene matches. The CDR3 coding sequence is TGTGCCAGCAGTCCTGGGGGGGACCACGAGCAGTACTTC. Residues: CASSPGGDHEQYF.

The V gene is TRBV27, the J gene TRBJ2-5; the D gene is possibly TRBD2 (6 bases). CDR3 length equals 15 residues. From germline, CDR1 is MNHEY and CDR2 SMNVEV (reference sequence). V dropped 3 bases and J dropped 5 bases, with 16 bases sitting between them. Here the CDR3 reads CASSFGRRAGETQYF. CDR3 nucleotides: TGTGCCAGCAGTTTTGGGAGGAGGGCCGGGGAGACCCAGTACTTC.

This chain joins TRBV19 and TRBJ2-1; 11 positions match TRBD2. After removal of 3 bases from V and 6 bases from J, the junction contained 4 bases not matched to a gene. This CDR3 contains 15 residues. Germline V lookup: CDR1 LNHDA, CDR2 SQIVND (reference sequence). DNA for the CDR3: TGTGCCAGTAGTATCACTAGCGGGAGCGTCAATGAGCAGTTCTTC. The encoded protein is CASSITSGSVNEQFF.

The J gene is TRBJ2-1, the V gene TRBV5-1, with no clear D. Looked up from germline, CDR1 is SGHRS and CDR2 is YFSETQ. Trimming removed 2 bases at V and 6 bases at J, with 6 bases between. CDR3 size: 12 residues. This CDR3 reads CASSFSGNEQFF. The CDR3 nucleotides read TGCGCCAGCAGCTTCTCGGGCAATGAGCAGTTCTTC. The full variable domain, in which reference TRBV5-1 and TRBJ2-1 provide the parts outside the CDR3, is KAGVTQTPRYLIKTRGQQVTLSCSPISGHRSVSWYQQTPGQGLQFLFEYFSETQRNKGNFPGRFSGRQFSNSRSEMNVSTLELGDSALYLCASSFSGNEQFFGPGTRLTVL.

J is TRBJ2-7 and V is TRBV7-9; D unclear. The V end lost 3 bases, the J end lost 0 bases, and 3 bases lay between the germline ends. In germline, CDR1 is SEHNR, CDR2 FQNEAQ (reference sequence). The CDR3 is 12 amino acids. The CDR3 loop reads CASSFSSYEQYF. The DNA for the CDR3 is TGTGCCAGCAGCTTTAGCTCCTACGAGCAGTACTTC.

This chain joins TRBV9 and TRBJ2-7, with D possibly being TRBD2 (6 bases). V shed 3 bases and J shed 7 bases, with 14 bases lying between them. Germline V CDR1 and CDR2: SGDLS, YYNGEE. The length of the CDR3 is 13 residues. In DNA form, the CDR3 reads TGTGCCAGCAGCGGAGGAGGGAAGCGGGAGCAGTACTTC. Amino acid sequence: CASSGGGKREQYF.

The chain recombines TRBV27 with TRBJ1-4; TRBD1 aligns across 7 bases. Germline V gene sequence: CDR1 MNHEY, CDR2 SMNVEV (reference sequence). This CDR3 is 17 amino acids long. V shed 4 bases, J shed 2 bases, and the junction held 10 bases outside the gene matches. The CDR3 region is CASSSLMTGLTNEKLFF. The CDR3 region has the DNA TGTGCCAGCAGTTCCTTGATGACAGGGTTGACTAATGAAAAACTGTTTTTT.

This chain connects TRBV7-9 to TRBJ1-1; no clear D. Germline-derived CDR1 and CDR2 are SEHNR and FQNEAQ (reference sequence). Trimming cost V 2 bases and J 6 bases, with 7 bases left between them. The CDR3 is made up of 12 amino acids. The CDR3 reads CASSLNIAEAFF. The CDR3 region has the DNA TGTGCCAGCAGCTTAAACATCGCTGAAGCTTTCTTT.

The genes are TRBV19 and TRBJ2-1; 12 bases agree with TRBD2. The CDR3 has 16 amino acids. Germline V gene data show CDR1 as LNHDA and CDR2 as SQIVND (reference sequence). The junction had 6 bases not matched to a gene; V was cut back by 5 bases and J by 4 bases. In DNA form, the CDR3 reads TGTGCCAGTAGTCCTCGACTAGCGGGAGTATACAATGAGCAGTTCTTC. Translation: CASSPRLAGVYNEQFF.